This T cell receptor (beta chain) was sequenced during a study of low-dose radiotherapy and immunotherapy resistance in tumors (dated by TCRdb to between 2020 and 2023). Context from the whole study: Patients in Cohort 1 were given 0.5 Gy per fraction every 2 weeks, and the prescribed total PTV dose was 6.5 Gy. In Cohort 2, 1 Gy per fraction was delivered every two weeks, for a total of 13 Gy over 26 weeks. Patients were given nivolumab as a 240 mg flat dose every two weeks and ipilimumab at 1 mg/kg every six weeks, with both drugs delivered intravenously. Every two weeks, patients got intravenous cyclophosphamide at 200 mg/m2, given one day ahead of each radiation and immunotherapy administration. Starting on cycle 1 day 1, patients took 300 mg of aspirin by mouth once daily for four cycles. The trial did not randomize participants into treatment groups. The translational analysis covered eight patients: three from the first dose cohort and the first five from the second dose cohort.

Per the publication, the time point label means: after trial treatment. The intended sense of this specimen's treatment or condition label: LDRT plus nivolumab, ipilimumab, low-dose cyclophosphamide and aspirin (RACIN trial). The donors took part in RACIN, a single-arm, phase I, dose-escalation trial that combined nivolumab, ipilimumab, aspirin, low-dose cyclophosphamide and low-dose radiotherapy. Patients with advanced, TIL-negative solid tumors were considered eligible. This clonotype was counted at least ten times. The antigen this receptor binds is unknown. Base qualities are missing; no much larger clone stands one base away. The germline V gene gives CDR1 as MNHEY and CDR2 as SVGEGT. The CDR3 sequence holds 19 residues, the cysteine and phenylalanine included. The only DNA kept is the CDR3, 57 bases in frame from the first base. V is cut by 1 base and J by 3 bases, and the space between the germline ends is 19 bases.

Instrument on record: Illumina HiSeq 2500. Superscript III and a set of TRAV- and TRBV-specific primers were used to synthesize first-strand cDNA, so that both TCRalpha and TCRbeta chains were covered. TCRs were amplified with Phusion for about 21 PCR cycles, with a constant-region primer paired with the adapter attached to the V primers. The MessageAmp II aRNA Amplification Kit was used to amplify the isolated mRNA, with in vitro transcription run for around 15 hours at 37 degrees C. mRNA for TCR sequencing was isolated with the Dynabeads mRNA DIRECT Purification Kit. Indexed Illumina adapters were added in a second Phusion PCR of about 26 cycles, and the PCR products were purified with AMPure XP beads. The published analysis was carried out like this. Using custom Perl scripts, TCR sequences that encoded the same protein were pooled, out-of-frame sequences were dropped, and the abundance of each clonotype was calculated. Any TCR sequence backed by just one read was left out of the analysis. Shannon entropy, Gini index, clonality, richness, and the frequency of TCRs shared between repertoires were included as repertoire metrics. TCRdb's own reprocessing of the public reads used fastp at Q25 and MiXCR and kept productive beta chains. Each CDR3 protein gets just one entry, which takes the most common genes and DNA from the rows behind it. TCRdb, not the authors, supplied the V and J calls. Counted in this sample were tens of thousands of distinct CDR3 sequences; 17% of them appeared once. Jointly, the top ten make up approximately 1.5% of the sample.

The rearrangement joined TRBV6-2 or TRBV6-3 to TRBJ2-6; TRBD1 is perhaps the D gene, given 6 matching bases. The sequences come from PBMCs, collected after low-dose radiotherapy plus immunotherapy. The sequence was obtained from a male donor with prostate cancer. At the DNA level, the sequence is TGTGCCAGCAGTTACTTCGCAGGGGAGACGAGGGATGGGGCCAACGTCCTGACTTTC. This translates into CASSYFAGETRDGANVLTF.